What follows describes a single T cell receptor beta chain. CDR3 length equals 18 residues. The data derive from a study of blood T cell repertoires in COVID-19. Study summary: What the recovered Cohort 3 donors had was two negative PCRs, clearance, or symptom resolution.

The data were produced by immunoSEQ multiplex PCR, yet TCRdb's version contains in-frame clones alone and is incomplete. The table lists 200,000 to 250,000 clones, about 90% of them singletons. The age range of participants was 18 to 89 years, with residence in roughly 25 US areas. Allocation to cohorts depended on clinical history reported by the participants. Sequenced: PBMCs or T cells enriched from blood (not recorded which). This clonotype originated in a woman aged 50 to 60 in a cohort exposed to, infected with or recovered from COVID-19 (not recorded which). The chain uses TRBV21-1 and TRBJ2-1; TRBD2, the D gene given by the table, was not confirmed from the DNA. TRBV21-1 is noted as a pseudogene. The CDR3 sequence is CASSNGTSGGGTYNEQFF. The DNA for the CDR3 is TGTGCCAGCAGCAACGGGACTAGCGGGGGGGGAACCTACAATGAGCAGTTCTTC.